This T cell receptor beta chain appears in the sequencing data of a study of technical replicates of blood from a few donors. V trimming: 6 bases; J trimming: 9 bases; junction bases outside the gene matches: 10. Germline V gene lookup returns CDR1 LNHDA and CDR2 SQIVND (reference sequence). This CDR3 region has 13 residues. TCRdb keeps only in-frame clones here, not all; method: immunoSEQ multiplex PCR. This table has around 95,000 clones, 90% to 95% appearing once. The sequenced sample was T cells isolated from PBMCs. V usage is TRBV19 and J usage is TRBJ1-1; 7 nucleotides line up with TRBD1. The TCR sequence derives from a human donor in good health. CDR3 protein: CASSHGGTAQAFF. CDR3 DNA: TGTGCCAGTAGCCATGGGGGGACAGCTCAAGCTTTCTTT.